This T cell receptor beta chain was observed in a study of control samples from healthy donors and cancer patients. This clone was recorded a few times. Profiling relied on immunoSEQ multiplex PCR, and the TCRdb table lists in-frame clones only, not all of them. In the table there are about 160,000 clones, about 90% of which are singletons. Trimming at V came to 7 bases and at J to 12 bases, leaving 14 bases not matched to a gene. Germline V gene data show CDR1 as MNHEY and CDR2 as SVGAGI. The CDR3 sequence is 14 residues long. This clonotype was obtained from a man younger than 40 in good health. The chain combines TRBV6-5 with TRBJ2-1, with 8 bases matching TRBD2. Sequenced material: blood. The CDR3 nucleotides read TGTGCCAGCATCCTTACAGGACTAGCTGGGCGGCAGTTCTTC. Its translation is CASILTGLAGRQFF.